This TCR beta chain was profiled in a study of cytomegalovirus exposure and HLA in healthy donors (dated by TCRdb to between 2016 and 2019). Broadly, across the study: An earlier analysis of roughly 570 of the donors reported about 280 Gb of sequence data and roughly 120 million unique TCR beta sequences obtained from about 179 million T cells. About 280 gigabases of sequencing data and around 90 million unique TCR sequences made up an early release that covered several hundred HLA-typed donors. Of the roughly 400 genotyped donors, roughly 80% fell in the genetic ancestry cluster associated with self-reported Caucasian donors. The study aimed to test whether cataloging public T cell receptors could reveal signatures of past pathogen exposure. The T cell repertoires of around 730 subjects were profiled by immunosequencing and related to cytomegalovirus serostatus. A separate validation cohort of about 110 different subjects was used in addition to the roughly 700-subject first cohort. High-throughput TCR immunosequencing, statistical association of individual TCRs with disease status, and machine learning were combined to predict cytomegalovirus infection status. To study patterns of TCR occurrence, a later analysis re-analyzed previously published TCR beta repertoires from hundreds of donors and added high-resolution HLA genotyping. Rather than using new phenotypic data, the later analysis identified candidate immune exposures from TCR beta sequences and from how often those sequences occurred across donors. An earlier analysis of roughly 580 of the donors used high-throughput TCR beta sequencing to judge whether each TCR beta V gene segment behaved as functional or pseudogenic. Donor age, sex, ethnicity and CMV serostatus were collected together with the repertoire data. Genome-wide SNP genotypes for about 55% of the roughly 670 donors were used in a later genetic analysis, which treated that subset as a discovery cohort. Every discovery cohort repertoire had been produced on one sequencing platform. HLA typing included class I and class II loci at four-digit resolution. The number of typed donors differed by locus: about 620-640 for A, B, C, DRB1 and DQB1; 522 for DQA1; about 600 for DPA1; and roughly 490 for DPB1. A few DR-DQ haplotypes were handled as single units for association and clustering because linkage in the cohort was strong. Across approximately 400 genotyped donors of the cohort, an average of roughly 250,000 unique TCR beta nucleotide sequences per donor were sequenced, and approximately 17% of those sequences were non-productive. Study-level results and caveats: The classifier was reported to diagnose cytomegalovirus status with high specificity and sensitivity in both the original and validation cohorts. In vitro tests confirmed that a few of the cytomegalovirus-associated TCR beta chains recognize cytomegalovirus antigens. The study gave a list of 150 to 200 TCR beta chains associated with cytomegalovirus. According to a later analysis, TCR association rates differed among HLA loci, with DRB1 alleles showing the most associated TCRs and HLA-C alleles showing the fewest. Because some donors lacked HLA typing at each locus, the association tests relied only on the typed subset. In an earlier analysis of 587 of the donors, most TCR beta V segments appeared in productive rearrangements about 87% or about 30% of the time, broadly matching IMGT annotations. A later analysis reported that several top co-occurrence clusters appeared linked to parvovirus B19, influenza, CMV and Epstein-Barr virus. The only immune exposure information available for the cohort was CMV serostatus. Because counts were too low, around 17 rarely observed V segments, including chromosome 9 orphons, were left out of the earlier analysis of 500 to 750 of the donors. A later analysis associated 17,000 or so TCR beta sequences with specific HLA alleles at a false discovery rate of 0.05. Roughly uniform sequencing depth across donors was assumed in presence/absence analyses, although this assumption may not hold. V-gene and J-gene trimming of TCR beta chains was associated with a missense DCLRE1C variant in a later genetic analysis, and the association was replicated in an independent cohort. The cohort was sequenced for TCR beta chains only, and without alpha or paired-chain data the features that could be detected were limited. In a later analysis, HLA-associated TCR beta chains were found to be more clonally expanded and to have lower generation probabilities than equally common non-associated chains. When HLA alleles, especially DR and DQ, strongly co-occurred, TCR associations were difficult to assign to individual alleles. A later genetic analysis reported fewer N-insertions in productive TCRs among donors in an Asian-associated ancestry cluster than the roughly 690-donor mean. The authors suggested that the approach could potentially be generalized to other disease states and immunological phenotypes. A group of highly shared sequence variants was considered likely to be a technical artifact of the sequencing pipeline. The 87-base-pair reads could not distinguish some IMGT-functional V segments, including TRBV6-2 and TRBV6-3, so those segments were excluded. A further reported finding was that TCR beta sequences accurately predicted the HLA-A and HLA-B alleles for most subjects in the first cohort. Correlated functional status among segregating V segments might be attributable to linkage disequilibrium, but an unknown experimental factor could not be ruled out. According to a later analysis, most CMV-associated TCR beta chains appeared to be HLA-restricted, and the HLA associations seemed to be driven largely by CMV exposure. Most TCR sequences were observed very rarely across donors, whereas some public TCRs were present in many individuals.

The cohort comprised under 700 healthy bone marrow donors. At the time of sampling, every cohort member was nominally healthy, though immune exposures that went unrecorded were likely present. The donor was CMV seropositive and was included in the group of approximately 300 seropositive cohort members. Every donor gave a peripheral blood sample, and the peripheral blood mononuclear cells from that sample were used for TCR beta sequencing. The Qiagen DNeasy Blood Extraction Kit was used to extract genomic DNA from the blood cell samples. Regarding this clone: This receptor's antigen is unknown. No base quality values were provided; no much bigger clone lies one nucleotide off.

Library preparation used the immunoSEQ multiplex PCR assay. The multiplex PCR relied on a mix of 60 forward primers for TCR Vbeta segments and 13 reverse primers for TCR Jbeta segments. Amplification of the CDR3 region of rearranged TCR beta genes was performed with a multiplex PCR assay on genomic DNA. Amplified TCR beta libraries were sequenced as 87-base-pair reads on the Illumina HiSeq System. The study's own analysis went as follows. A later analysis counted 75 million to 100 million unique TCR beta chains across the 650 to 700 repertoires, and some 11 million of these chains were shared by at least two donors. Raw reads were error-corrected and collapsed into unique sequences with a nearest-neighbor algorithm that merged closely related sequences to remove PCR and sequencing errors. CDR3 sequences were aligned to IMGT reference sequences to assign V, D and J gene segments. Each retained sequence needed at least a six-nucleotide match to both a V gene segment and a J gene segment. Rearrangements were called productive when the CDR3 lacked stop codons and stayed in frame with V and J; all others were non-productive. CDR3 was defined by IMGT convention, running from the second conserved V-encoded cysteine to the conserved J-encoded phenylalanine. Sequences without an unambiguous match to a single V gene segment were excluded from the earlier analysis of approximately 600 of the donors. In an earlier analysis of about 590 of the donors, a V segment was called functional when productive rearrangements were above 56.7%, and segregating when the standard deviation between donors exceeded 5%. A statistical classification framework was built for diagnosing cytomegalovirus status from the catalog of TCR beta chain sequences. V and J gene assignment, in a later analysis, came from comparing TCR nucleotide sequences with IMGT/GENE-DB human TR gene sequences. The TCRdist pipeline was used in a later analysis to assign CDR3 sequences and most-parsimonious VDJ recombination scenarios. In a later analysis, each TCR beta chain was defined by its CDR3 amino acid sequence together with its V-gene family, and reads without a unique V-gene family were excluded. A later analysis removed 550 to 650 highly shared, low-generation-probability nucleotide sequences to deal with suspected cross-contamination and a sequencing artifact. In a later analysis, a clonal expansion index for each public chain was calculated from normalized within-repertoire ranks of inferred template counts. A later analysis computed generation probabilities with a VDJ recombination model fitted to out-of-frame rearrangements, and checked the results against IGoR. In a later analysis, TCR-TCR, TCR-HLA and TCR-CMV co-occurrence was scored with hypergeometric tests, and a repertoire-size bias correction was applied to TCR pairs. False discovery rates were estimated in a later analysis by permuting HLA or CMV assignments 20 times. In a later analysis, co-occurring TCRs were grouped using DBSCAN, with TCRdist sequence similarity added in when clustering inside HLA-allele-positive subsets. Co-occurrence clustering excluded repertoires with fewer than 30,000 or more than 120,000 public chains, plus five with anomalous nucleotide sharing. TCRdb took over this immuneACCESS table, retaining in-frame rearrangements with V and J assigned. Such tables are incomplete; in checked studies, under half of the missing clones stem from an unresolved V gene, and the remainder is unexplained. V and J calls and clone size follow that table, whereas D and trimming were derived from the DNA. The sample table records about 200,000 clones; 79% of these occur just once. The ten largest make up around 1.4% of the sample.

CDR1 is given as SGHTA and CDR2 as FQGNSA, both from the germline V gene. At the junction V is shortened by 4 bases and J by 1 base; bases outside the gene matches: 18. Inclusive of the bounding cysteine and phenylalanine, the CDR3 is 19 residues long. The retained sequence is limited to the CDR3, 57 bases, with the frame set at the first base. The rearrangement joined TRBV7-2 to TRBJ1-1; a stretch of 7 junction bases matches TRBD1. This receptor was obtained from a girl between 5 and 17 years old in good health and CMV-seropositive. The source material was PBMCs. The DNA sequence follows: TGTGCCAGCAGCTGGCGAGATCGGGACAGTTTAGGTCAGAACACTGAAGCTTTCTTT. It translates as CASSWRDRDSLGQNTEAFF.